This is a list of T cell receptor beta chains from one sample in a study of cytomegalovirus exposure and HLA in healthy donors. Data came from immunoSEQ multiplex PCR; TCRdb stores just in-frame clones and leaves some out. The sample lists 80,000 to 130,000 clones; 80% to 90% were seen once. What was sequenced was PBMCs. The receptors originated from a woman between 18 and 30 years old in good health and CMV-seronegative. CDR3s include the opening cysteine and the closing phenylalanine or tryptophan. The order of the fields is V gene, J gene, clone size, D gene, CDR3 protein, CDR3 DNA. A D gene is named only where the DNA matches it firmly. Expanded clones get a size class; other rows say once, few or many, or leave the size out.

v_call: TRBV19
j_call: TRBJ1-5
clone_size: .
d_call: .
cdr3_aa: CASNSIGVNNQPQHF
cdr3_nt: TGTGCCAGTAACTCGATAGGGGTAAACAATCAGCCCCAGCATTTT

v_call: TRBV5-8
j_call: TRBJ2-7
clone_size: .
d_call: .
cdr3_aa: CASSRLGRGGTYEQYF
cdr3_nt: TGTGCCAGCAGCAGACTGGGTCGAGGTGGCACCTACGAGCAGTACTTC

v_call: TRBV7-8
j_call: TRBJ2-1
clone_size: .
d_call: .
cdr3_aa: CASSFLNRAYTNNEQFF
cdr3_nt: TGTGCCAGCAGCTTCCTCAACAGGGCCTACACGAATAATGAGCAGTTCTTC

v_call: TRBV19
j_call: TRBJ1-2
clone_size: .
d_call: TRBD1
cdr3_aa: CASAGTAVYGYTF
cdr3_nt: TGTGCCAGTGCCGGGACAGCCGTCTATGGCTACACCTTC

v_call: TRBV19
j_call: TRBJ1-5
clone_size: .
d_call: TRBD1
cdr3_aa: CATSWGRGQPQHF
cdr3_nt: TGTGCCACCTCCTGGGGCAGGGGGCAGCCCCAGCATTTT

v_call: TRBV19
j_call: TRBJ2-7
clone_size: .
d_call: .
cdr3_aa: CASSTGGGSYEQYF
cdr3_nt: TGTGCCAGTAGTACCGGGGGAGGCTCCTACGAGCAGTACTTC

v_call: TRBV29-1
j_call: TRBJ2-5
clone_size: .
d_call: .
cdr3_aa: CSVVKNLQGPQETQYF
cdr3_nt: TGCAGCGTCGTGAAAAACCTCCAGGGGCCCCAAGAGACCCAGTACTTC

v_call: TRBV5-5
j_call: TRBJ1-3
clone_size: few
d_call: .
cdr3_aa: CASSLRGASGNTIYF
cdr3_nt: TGTGCCAGCAGCTTGCGGGGGGCGAGTGGAAACACCATATATTTT

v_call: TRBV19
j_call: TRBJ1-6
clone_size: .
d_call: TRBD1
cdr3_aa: CASSAQGARNSPLHF
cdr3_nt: TGTGCCAGTAGTGCCCAGGGGGCGAGGAATTCACCCCTCCACTTT

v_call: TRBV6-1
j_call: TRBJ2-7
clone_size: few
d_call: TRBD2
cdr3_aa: CASGLAGSYEQYF
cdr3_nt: TGTGCCAGTGGACTAGCGGGTTCCTACGAGCAGTACTTC

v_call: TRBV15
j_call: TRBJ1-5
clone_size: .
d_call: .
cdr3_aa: CATSRERGSNQPQHF
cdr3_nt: TGTGCCACCAGCAGAGAGCGGGGCTCCAATCAGCCCCAGCATTTT

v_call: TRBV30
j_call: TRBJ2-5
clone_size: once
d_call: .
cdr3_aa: CAWSVLGRQANTQYF
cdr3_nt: TGTGCCTGGAGTGTACTGGGCCGCCAAGCTAACACCCAGTACTTC

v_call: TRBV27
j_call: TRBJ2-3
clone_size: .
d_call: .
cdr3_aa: CASSLSRGTDTQYF
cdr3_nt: TGTGCCAGCAGTTTATCTAGAGGAACAGATACGCAGTATTTT

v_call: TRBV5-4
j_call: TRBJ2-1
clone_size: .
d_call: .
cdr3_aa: CASSLGLANEQFF
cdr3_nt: TGTGCCAGCAGCTTGGGGCTAGCTAATGAGCAGTTCTTC

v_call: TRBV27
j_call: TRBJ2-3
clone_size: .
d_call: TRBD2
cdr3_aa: CASNSGLAGTDTQYF
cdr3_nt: TGTGCCAGCAACTCGGGACTAGCGGGCACAGATACGCAGTATTTT

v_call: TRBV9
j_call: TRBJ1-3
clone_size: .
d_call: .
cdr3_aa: CASSVAGRGNTIYF
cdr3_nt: TGTGCCAGCAGCGTAGCCGGTCGGGGAAACACCATATATTTT

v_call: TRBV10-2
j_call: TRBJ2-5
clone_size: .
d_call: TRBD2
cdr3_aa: CAQRRRKQTSGREQETQYF
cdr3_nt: TGCGCCCAACGGAGACGAAAACAAACTAGCGGGAGGGAACAAGAGACCCAGTACTTC

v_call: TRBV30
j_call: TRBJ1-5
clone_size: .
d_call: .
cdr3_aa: CAWSAGQYSNQPQHF
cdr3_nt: TGTGCCTGGAGCGCCGGACAGTATAGCAATCAGCCCCAGCATTTT

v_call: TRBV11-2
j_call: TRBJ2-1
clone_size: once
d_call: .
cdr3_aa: CASSENRVPNEQFF
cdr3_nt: TGTGCCAGCAGCGAAAACAGGGTGCCCAATGAGCAGTTCTTC

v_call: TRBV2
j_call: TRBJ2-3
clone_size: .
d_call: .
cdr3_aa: CASDGGTDTQYF
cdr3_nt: TGTGCCAGTGACGGAGGCACAGATACGCAGTATTTT

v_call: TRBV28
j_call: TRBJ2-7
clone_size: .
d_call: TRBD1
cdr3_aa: CASSLIQGGPYEQYF
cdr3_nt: TGTGCCAGCAGTCTTATACAGGGGGGCCCCTACGAGCAGTACTTC

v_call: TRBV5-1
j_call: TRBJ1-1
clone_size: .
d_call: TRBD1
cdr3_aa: CASSLGQGGGFEAFF
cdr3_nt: TGCGCCAGCAGCTTGGGACAGGGGGGGGGATTTGAAGCTTTCTTT

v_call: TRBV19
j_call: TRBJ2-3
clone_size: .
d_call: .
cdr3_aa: CASSISHTQYF
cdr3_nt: TGTGCCAGTAGTATCTCCCATACGCAGTATTTT

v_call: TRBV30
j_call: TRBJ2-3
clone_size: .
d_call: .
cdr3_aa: CAWSVRADTQYF
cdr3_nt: TGTGCCTGGAGTGTACGAGCAGATACGCAGTATTTT

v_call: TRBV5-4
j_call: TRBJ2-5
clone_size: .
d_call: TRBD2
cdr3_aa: CASSGGGRGETQYF
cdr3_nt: TGTGCCAGCTCAGGCGGGGGGCGGGGGGAGACCCAGTACTTC

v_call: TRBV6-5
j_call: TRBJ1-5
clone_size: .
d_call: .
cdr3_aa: CASSYGTTQPQHF
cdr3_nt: TGTGCCAGCAGTTACGGCACTACTCAGCCCCAGCATTTT

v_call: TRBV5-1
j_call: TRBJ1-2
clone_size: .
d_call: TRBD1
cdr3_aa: CASSLDGDRGDGYTF
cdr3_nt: TGCGCCAGCAGCTTAGACGGTGACAGGGGGGATGGCTACACCTTC

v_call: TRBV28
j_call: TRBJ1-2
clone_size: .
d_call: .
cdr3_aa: CASSGTTGQSYGYTF
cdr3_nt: TGTGCCAGCAGTGGGACTACTGGACAGTCCTATGGCTACACCTTC

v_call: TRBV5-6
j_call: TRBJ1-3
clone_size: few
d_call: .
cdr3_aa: CASSLIGNTIYF
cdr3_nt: TGTGCCAGCAGCTTAATAGGAAACACCATATATTTT

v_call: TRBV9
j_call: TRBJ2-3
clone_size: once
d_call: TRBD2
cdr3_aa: CASSVGGAGTTDTQYF
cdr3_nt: TGTGCCAGCAGCGTAGGAGGAGCGGGAACCACAGATACGCAGTATTTT

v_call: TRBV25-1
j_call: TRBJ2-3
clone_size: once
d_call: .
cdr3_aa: CASSDPQGYSTDTQYF
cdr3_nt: TGTGCCAGCAGTGACCCCCAGGGATACAGCACAGATACGCAGTATTTT

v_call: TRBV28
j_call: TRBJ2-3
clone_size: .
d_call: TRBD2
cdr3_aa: CASSYWGTSGRWSTDTQYF
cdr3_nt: TGTGCCAGCAGTTACTGGGGGACTAGCGGCCGGTGGAGCACAGATACGCAGTATTTT

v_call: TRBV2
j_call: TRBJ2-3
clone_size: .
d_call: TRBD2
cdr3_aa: CATSPAVAGDRADTQYF
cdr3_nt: TGTGCCACCTCCCCCGCGGTAGCGGGAGACAGGGCAGATACGCAGTATTTT

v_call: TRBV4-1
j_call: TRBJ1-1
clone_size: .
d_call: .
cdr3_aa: CASSQATGRNTEAFF
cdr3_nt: TGCGCCAGCAGCCAAGCTACAGGGAGGAACACTGAAGCTTTCTTT

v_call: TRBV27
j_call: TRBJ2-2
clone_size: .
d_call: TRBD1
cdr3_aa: CASSLVTGGGDTGELFF
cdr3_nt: TGTGCCAGCAGTTTAGTTACAGGGGGCGGGGACACCGGGGAGCTGTTTTTT

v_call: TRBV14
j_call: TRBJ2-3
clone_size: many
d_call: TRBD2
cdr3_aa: CASSQRTSGGRSTDTQYF
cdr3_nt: TGTGCCAGCAGCCAAAGGACTAGCGGGGGTCGTAGCACAGATACGCAGTATTTT

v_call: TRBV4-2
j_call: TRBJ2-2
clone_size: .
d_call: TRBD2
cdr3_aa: CASSQELAASNTGELFF
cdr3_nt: TGTGCCAGCAGCCAAGAACTAGCGGCCTCGAACACCGGGGAGCTGTTTTTT

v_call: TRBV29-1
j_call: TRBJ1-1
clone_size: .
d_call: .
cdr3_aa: CSVEEVTAAPRAFF
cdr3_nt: TGCAGCGTTGAAGAAGTTACCGCCGCCCCGAGGGCTTTCTTT

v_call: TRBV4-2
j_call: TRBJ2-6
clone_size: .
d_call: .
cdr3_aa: CASSQGVRSGANVLTF
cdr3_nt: TGTGCCAGCAGCCAAGGTGTGCGCTCTGGGGCCAACGTCCTGACTTTC

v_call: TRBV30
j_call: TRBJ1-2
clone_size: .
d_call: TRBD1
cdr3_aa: CAWTLQGPYGYTF
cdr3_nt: TGTGCCTGGACCCTACAGGGGCCCTATGGCTACACCTTC

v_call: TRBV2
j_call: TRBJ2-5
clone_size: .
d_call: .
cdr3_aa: CASSEAREDSPYF
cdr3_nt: TGTGCCAGCAGTGAAGCCCGGGAGGACAGTCCGTACTTC

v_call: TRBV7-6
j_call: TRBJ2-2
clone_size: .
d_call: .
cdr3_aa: CASSLFGIGTGELFF
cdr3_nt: TGTGCCAGCAGCTTATTCGGGATTGGCACCGGGGAGCTGTTTTTT

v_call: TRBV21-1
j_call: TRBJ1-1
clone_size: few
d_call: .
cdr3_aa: CASSKGRTGGTTEAFF
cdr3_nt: TGTGCCAGCAGCAAAGGCCGGACAGGGGGCACGACTGAAGCTTTCTTT

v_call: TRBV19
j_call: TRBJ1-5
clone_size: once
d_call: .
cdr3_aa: CASRWLQGPQHF
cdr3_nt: TGCGCCAGTCGATGGTTGCAGGGTCCCCAGCATTTT

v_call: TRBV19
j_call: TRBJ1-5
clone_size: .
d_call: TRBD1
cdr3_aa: CASNPGQGVGQPQHF
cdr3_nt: TGTGCCAGTAACCCGGGACAGGGGGTAGGGCAGCCCCAGCATTTT

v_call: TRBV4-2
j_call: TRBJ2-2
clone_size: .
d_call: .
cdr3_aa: CASSQDISGLSNTGELFF
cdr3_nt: TGTGCCAGCAGCCAAGATATAAGCGGACTTTCGAACACCGGGGAGCTGTTTTTT

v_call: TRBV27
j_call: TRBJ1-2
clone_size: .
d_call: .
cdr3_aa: CASGPTGLNYGYTF
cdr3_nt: TGTGCCAGCGGCCCGACCGGGTTGAACTATGGCTACACCTTC

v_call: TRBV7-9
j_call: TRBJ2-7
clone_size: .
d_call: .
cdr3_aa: CASSLARSYEQYF
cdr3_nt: TGTGCCAGCAGCTTAGCGAGATCCTACGAGCAGTACTTC

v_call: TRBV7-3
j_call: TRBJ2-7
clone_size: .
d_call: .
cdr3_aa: CASREKRQGLTYEQYF
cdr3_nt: TGTGCCAGCAGAGAAAAGAGGCAGGGTCTAACGTACGAGCAGTACTTC

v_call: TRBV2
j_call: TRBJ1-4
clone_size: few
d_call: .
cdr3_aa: CASSERWQGKATNEKLFF
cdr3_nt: TGTGCCAGCAGTGAACGGTGGCAGGGAAAAGCAACTAATGAAAAACTGTTTTTT

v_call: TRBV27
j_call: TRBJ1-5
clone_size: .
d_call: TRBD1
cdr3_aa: CASSFVGAQGSNQPQHF
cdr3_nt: TGTGCCAGCAGTTTTGTGGGGGCACAGGGGAGCAATCAGCCCCAGCATTTT

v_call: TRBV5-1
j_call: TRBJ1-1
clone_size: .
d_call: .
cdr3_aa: CASSFGGDGAPNTEAFF
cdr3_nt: TGCGCCAGCAGCTTTGGGGGGGACGGCGCTCCGAACACTGAAGCTTTCTTT

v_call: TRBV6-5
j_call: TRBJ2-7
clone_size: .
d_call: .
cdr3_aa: CASSYRLSGSYEQYF
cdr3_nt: TGTGCCAGCAGTTACCGCCTGTCGGGGTCCTACGAGCAGTACTTC

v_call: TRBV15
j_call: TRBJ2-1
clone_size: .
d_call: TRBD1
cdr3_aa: CATSRDRDRGHNEQFF
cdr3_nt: TGTGCCACCAGCAGAGACCGGGACAGGGGACACAATGAGCAGTTCTTC

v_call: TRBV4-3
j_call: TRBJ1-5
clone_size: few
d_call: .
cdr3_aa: CASSRVARYSNQPQHF
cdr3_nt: TGCGCCAGCAGCCGCGTCGCAAGATATAGCAATCAGCCCCAGCATTTT

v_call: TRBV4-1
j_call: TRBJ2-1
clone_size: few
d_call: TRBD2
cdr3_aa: CASSQVRLAVYNEQFF
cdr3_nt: TGCGCCAGCAGCCAAGTGCGACTAGCGGTTTACAATGAGCAGTTCTTC

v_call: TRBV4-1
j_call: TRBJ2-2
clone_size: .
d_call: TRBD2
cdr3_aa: CASTSGRRRANTGELFF
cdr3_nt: TGCGCCAGCACTAGCGGGAGGAGGCGGGCGAACACCGGGGAGCTGTTTTTT

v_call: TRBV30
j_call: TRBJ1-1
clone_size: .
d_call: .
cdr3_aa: CAWSVYEYTEAFF
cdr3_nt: TGTGCCTGGAGTGTATATGAGTACACTGAAGCTTTCTTT